Presented here are 19 T cell receptor beta chains from one specimen sequenced in a study of beta chain features in type 1 diabetes (dated by TCRdb to 2016 to 2018). Their recognized antigens are unknown. The library was prepared using the immunoSEQ multiplex PCR assay. The High Capacity cDNA Reverse Transcription Kit was used to reverse transcribe all of the isolated RNA, meaning that expressed TCRB transcripts were what got sequenced. The immuneACCESS repertoire file appears here via TCRdb, limited to in-frame rearrangements. These files lack a portion of the clones; in checked studies, under half of the deficit traces to unresolved V genes, and the cause of the others is not known. This sample comprises hundreds of thousands of clones, 13% to 15% of them detected only once. 0.017% of the sample rests with the top ten. Broader findings and caveats from the paper: In all four CD4+ subsets, TCRB CDR3 length was moderately but significantly shorter in type 1 diabetes patients.

The sample was naive CD4+ T cells from blood. The cell subset or site label here, explained by the study, means: true naive CD4+ T cells. The origin of the receptors is a man younger than 40 with type 1 diabetes.

This clone has more than one count but fewer than ten. The chain couples TRBV9 to TRBJ2-1, with a tentative D call TRBD2 (5 bases). Trimming stripped 4 bases from V and 9 bases from J, with 17 bases between. Germline CDR1 and CDR2: SGDLS and YYNGEE. The length of the CDR3 is 14 residues. CDR3 loop: CASSLLGSGGEQFF. The CDR3, as DNA: TGTGCCAGCAGCCTCTTGGGGTCAGGAGGTGAGCAGTTCTTC. Variable domain in full (rest from reference TRBV9 and TRBJ2-1): DSGVTQTPKHLITATGQRVTLRCSPRSGDLSVYWYQQSLDQGLQFLIQYYNGEERAKGNILERFSAQQFPDLHSELNLSSLELGDSALYFCASSLLGSGGEQFFGPGTRLTVL.

This clone was seen a few times. The chain is built from TRBV5-4 and TRBJ2-5, with a possible D match to TRBD2 (5 bases). Germline CDR1 is SGHNT and CDR2 is YYREEE (reference sequence). The CDR3 is 13 amino acids. The V and J ends lost 0 bases and 3 bases respectively, with 6 bases between them. The CDR3 loop is CASSLAGKETQYF. CDR3 in DNA: TGTGCCAGCAGCTTGGCGGGGAAAGAGACCCAGTACTTC.

The J gene is TRBJ1-5, the V gene TRBV30; D perhaps matches TRBD1 (6 bases). The CDR3 is made up of 15 amino acids. V lost 2 bases to trimming and J lost 3 bases, with 14 bases between them. Germline CDR1 GTSNPN, CDR2 SVGIG (reference sequence). CDR3 region: CAWSTNRDNNQPQHF. CDR3 sequence (DNA): TGTGCCTGGAGTACTAACCGGGACAACAATCAGCCCCAGCATTTT.

The chain couples TRBV18 to TRBJ1-5; TRBD1 aligns across 8 bases. The ends lost 3 bases at V and 5 bases at J; junction bases unmatched: 3. CDR3 length: 14 residues. Germline values: CDR1 KGHSH, CDR2 LQKENI. As DNA, the CDR3 is TGTGCCAGCTCACCGGACAGGGTTTATCAGCCCCAGCATTTT. It yields the protein CASSPDRVYQPQHF.

V and J are TRBV7-9 and TRBJ2-1, with D perhaps TRBD2 (6 bases). Trimming left V 6 bases short and J 8 bases short, with 14 bases between. The CDR3 contains 13 residues. Germline CDR1 SEHNR, CDR2 FQNEAQ (reference sequence). The chain's CDR3 is CASRRLVVDEQFF. The DNA for the CDR3 is TGTGCCAGCAGACGACTAGTCGTGGATGAGCAGTTCTTC.

The gene calls are TRBV18 and TRBJ1-5; the D gene is possibly TRBD1 (5 bases). The germline gives CDR1 KGHSH, CDR2 LQKENI. The CDR3 spans 16 residues. The V and J ends lost 2 bases and 1 base respectively, with 12 bases between them. The CDR3 is CASSPFRVGSNQPQHF. The CDR3 bases are TGTGCCAGCTCACCATTCAGGGTCGGGAGCAATCAGCCCCAGCATTTT.

The chain links TRBV5-1 to TRBJ2-7, with TRBD2 as a possible D gene (7 bases). Trimming cost V 4 bases and J 2 bases, with 13 bases left between them. The germline CDR1 and CDR2 sequences are SGHRS and YFSETQ. The CDR3 extends over 14 amino acids. The CDR3 DNA follows: TGCGCCAGCAGCAGCGGGACAAACACCTACGAGCAGTACTTC. Translating it yields CASSSGTNTYEQYF.

The chain links TRBV27 to TRBJ1-5; 9 bases match TRBD1. This CDR3 is built from 18 residues. The V gene end was trimmed by 8 bases and the J gene end by 0 bases; junction bases not matched to a gene: 14. Germline V gives CDR1 MNHEY, CDR2 SMNVEV (reference sequence). CDR3 nucleotide sequence: TGTGCCAGCGGCATCGCGACAGGGGGAGCGTATAGCAATCAGCCCCAGCATTTT. Protein sequence: CASGIATGGAYSNQPQHF.

The chain employs TRBV15 and TRBJ2-1; 11 positions match TRBD2. In germline, CDR1 is LNHNV, CDR2 YYDKDF (reference sequence). The V gene end was trimmed by 7 bases and the J gene end by 7 bases; junction bases not matched to a gene: 12. The CDR3 length is 16 residues. CDR3: CATTTTASGRPNEQFF. In DNA, the CDR3 is TGTGCCACCACCACCACCGCTAGCGGGAGGCCGAATGAGCAGTTCTTC.

This clone was picked up a small number of times. The chain employs TRBV7-9 and TRBJ2-1, with 9 bases matching TRBD2. J lost 10 bases, V lost 2 bases, and 15 bases had no gene match. The V gene's germline CDR1 is SEHNR and CDR2 FQNEAQ (reference sequence). The CDR3 has 17 amino acids. CDR3 nucleotides: TGTGCCAGCAGCTTAAGGGTAGCGGGAGCCCGCCGCGGGGAGCAGTTCTTC. Translating it yields CASSLRVAGARRGEQFF.

About this clone itself: The identical CDR3 is also encoded by other nucleotide sequences in the sample. The rearrangement uses TRBV5-6 and TRBJ2-7; D possibly corresponds to TRBD1 (5 bases). Trimming removed 1 base from V and 0 bases from J, with 5 bases in between. In germline, CDR1 is SGHDT, CDR2 YYEEEE. This CDR3 contains 13 residues. CDR3 amino acids: CASSLTGSYEQYF. DNA of the CDR3: TGTGCCAGCAGCTTGACAGGCTCCTACGAGCAGTACTTC.

This clone was found a few times. The chain couples TRBV5-6 to TRBJ1-1; no definite D call. V was shortened by 1 base and J by 3 bases, with 13 bases between the two germline ends. This CDR3 comprises 15 residues. The germline CDR1 and CDR2 sequences are SGHDT and YYEEEE. Here the CDR3 reads CASSLWSLGDTEAFF. The DNA of the CDR3 is TGTGCCAGCAGCTTGTGGAGCCTCGGGGACACTGAAGCTTTCTTT.

The gene calls are TRBV28 and TRBJ1-2; D unresolved. This CDR3 is 16 amino acids long. The germline V gene has CDR1 MDHEN and CDR2 SYDVKM. Trimming removed 4 bases from V and 0 bases from J, with 15 bases in between. CDR3 in DNA: TGTGCCAGCAGTTCGCCCTCCAGGTTTGCTAACTATGGCTACACCTTC. Its protein product is CASSSPSRFANYGYTF.

Only a few counts were recorded for this clone. This sequence joins TRBV7-2 and TRBJ2-7; D is perhaps TRBD2 (5 bases). Germline V gene sequence: CDR1 SGHTA, CDR2 FQGNSA. Trimming stripped 2 bases from V and 0 bases from J, with 11 bases between. The CDR3 length is 15 residues. CDR3 coding DNA: TGTGCCAGCAGCTTATCGGCCGGGAACTCCTACGAGCAGTACTTC. As protein: CASSLSAGNSYEQYF.

V gene TRBV15 combines with J gene TRBJ2-4, with D possibly matching TRBD1 (6 bases). The CDR3 consists of 17 residues. The V end lost 2 bases, the J end lost 0 bases, and 14 bases lay between the germline ends. Germline V gives CDR1 LNHNV, CDR2 YYDKDF (reference sequence). This CDR3 is CATSRKDSPLAKNIQYF. The CDR3 DNA reads TGTGCCACCAGCAGAAAGGACAGTCCTCTAGCCAAAAACATTCAGTACTTC.

This clone appeared a few times. V usage is TRBV4-3 and J usage is TRBJ2-3; TRBD2 agrees at 10 bases. Per germline, CDR1 LGHNA and CDR2 YSLEER. The junction had 5 bases not matched to a gene; V was cut back by 3 bases and J by 2 bases. This CDR3 contains 16 residues. The CDR3 region has the DNA TGCGCCAGCAGCCAGAGGACTAGCGGCCACACAGATACGCAGTATTTT. Encoded protein: CASSQRTSGHTDTQYF.

The chain employs TRBV28 and TRBJ2-7, with TRBD2 matching over 9 bases. In germline, CDR1 is MDHEN, CDR2 SYDVKM. With V trimmed by 6 bases and J by 2 bases, 5 bases remained unmatched. The CDR3 is 14 residues long. The CDR3 bases are TGTGCCAGCAGGACTAGCGGTTCCCCCTACGAGCAGTACTTC. It yields the protein CASRTSGSPYEQYF.

This clone was counted only a few times. V usage is TRBV6-6 and J usage is TRBJ1-3; D remains unclear. CDR3 length equals 12 residues. CDR1 is MNHNY, CDR2 SVGAGI, per germline (reference sequence). V lost 8 bases and J lost 0, with 5 bases in between. The CDR3 DNA reads TGTGCCAGCTCAATCTCTGGAAACACCATATATTTT. Protein product: CASSISGNTIYF.

The chain uses TRBV5-8 and TRBJ2-1; D perhaps matches TRBD1 (6 bases). Looked up from germline, CDR1 is SGHTS and CDR2 is YDEGEE. The CDR3 is 14 amino acids. Trimming removed 1 base from V and 9 bases from J, with 14 bases in between. The CDR3 DNA reads as TGTGCCAGCAGCTTGCAGGACAGCCTTGGTGAGCAGTTCTTC. Residues: CASSLQDSLGEQFF.